The 25 T cell receptor beta chains listed next were all sequenced from one sample in a study of PD-1 blockade in classical Hodgkin lymphoma. The data were produced by immunoSEQ multiplex PCR, yet TCRdb's version contains in-frame clones alone and is incomplete. The sample shows some 30,000 clones, roughly four fifths of them seen only once. The time point was: cycle 4 day 1 (C4D1), after five to seven weeks of nivolumab. No patient escaped relapse after autologous stem cell transplantation, and brentuximab vedotin exposure varied. The sample in question was peripheral blood mononuclear cells (PBMCs), obtained before the fourth cycle of nivolumab. The receptors stem from a human donor with classical Hodgkin lymphoma.

This chain uses TRBV19 with TRBJ1-1; D is possibly TRBD1 (6 bases). The germline gives CDR1 LNHDA, CDR2 SQIVND (reference sequence). V was pared by 8 bases and J by 5 bases, with 15 bases between. The CDR3 loop spans 13 amino acids. CDR3 coding DNA: TGTGCCAGTTTTATAGGGGGTCAGACTGAAGCTTTCTTT. It yields the protein CASFIGGQTEAFF.

This rearrangement joins TRBV27 to TRBJ2-6; D is undetermined. CDR1 and CDR2 from the germline V gene are MNHEY and SMNVEV (reference sequence). V lost 5 bases to trimming and J lost 0 bases, with 11 bases between them. The CDR3 spans 16 residues. This chain's CDR3 is CASSPGRSSGANVLTF. The DNA of the CDR3 is TGTGCCAGCAGTCCAGGACGGAGCTCTGGGGCCAACGTCCTGACTTTC. The full variable domain, rest sourced from reference TRBV27 and TRBJ2-6, is EAQVTQNPRYLITVTGKKLTVTCSQNMNHEYMSWYRQDPGLGLRQIYYSMNVEVTDKGDVPEGYKVSRKEKRNFPLILESPSPNQTSLYFCASSPGRSSGANVLTFGAGSRLTVL.

The rearrangement links TRBV4-3 to TRBJ2-1; D gene unclear. CDR1 and CDR2 (germline): LGHNA, YSLEER. The CDR3 totals 17 residues. V dropped 2 bases and J dropped 7 bases, with 21 bases sitting between them. This chain's CDR3 is CASSQQYGRESWNEQFF. CDR3 nucleotides: TGCGCCAGCAGCCAACAGTACGGGCGTGAGTCGTGGAATGAGCAGTTCTTC.

The rearrangement joins TRBV27 to TRBJ2-7, with TRBD1 matching over 7 bases. Trimming at V came to 0 bases and at J to 0 bases, leaving 5 bases not matched to a gene. Germline-derived CDR1 and CDR2 are MNHEY and SMNVEV (reference sequence). The length of the CDR3 is 16 residues. The CDR3 coding sequence is TGTGCCAGCAGTTTATCTCAAGGGACAGTCTCCTACGAGCAGTACGTC. It is translated as CASSLSQGTVSYEQYV.

This clone occurred once. The genes are TRBV5-1 and TRBJ1-1; TRBD1 is a possible D gene (6 bases). The germline gives CDR1 SGHRS, CDR2 YFSETQ. The V end was cut by 0 bases, the J end by 4 bases, with 13 bases between. CDR3 length: 15 residues. CDR3 DNA sequence: TGCGCCAGCAGCTTGGAGGCAGGGGATGCCACTGAAGCTTTCTTT. This gives the protein CASSLEAGDATEAFF.

The genes are TRBV30 and TRBJ1-1; D ambiguous. With 0 bases removed from V and 0 bases from J, the gap between germline ends came to 11 bases. The germline gives CDR1 GTSNPN, CDR2 SVGIG (reference sequence). The CDR3 runs to 15 residues. This CDR3 is CAWSVGQRLNTEAFF. CDR3 in DNA: TGTGCCTGGAGTGTGGGTCAGCGTTTGAACACTGAAGCTTTCTTT.

This chain links TRBV7-9 with TRBJ2-3, with D hard to call. Trimming pared 5 bases from V and 0 bases from J, leaving 6 bases between. This CDR3 is built from 13 residues. CDR1 is SEHNR, CDR2 FQNEAQ, per germline (reference sequence). In DNA, the CDR3 is TGTGCCAGCAGCCTCCTGAGCACAGATACGCAGTATTTT. This codes for CASSLLSTDTQYF.

This clone showed up just once. The chain has TRBV11-3 and TRBJ2-3; D unresolved. The V gene's germline CDR1 is SGHNT and CDR2 YENEEA. The CDR3 covers 15 residues. Deletions cut 0 bases from V and 7 bases from J, with 14 bases between. As DNA, the CDR3 is TGTGCCAGCAGCTTAGAAGGAACAAAATCCCATACGCAGTATTTT. It yields the protein CASSLEGTKSHTQYF.

The CDR3 here is CASSLFHGNTIYF. The CDR3 region has the DNA TGTGCCAGCAGTTTATTCCACGGAAACACCATATATTTT. This chain links TRBV28 with TRBJ1-3; no clear D gene. Between the trimmed V and J ends, which lost 1 base and 4 bases, there was a span of 5 bases. There are 13 residues in the CDR3. Germline CDR1 reads MDHEN; CDR2 reads SYDVKM.

The DNA of the CDR3 is TGTGCCAGCAGTGATAAGAATGAGCAGTTCTTC. Protein product: CASSDKNEQFF. The chain joins TRBV25-1 to TRBJ2-1; D is unclear. Germline loops: CDR1 MGHDK, CDR2 SYGVNS. This CDR3 contains 11 residues. The germline V and J ends were trimmed by 3 bases and 7 bases, with 4 bases remaining between them. Based on the CDR3 plus reference TRBV25-1 and TRBJ2-1, the full variable domain is EADIYQTPRYLVIGTGKKITLECSQTMGHDKMYWYQQDPGMELHLIHYSYGVNSTEKGDLSSESTVSRIRTEHFPLTLESARPSHTSQYLCASSDKNEQFFGPGTRLTVL.

The J gene is TRBJ1-2, the V gene TRBV19, with D possibly being TRBD1 (5 bases). The V gene's germline CDR1 is LNHDA and CDR2 SQIVND (reference sequence). There are 13 residues in the CDR3. Between the trimmed V and J ends, which lost 3 bases and 8 bases, there was a span of 13 bases. DNA for the CDR3: TGTGCCAGTAGTATGGGGCAGGGCCGAGGCTACACCTTC. Protein: CASSMGQGRGYTF.

The gene calls are TRBV10-3 and TRBJ2-3, with D perhaps TRBD2 (5 bases). This CDR3 is built from 17 residues. Germline V gene data show CDR1 as ENHRY and CDR2 as SYGVKD. The ends were cut back, 0 bases at V and 4 bases at J, with 17 bases in the middle. As DNA, the CDR3 is TGTGCCATCAGTGAGTCGCGGCAGCCGAGTAGCGCAGATACGCAGTATTTT. Its protein product is CAISESRQPSSADTQYF.

The V gene is TRBV5-8, the J gene TRBJ1-1; tentatively, D is TRBD1 (5 bases). V lost 0 bases, J lost 6 bases, and 9 bases lay in between. Germline values: CDR1 SGHTS, CDR2 YDEGEE. The CDR3 length is 13 residues. The DNA for the CDR3 is TGTGCCAGCAGCTTGGATACAGGCGCTGAAGCTTTCTTT. The encoded protein is CASSLDTGAEAFF.

Comment on this clone: The same CDR3 arises from other DNA sequences in this sample as well. J is TRBJ2-7 and V is TRBV4-3; possibly TRBD1 or TRBD2 for D (5 bases each). Trimming shortened V by 5 bases and J by 4 bases, and 12 bases separated the two germline ends. The CDR3 contains 13 residues. The germline gives CDR1 LGHNA, CDR2 YSLEER. The CDR3 loop is CASSLGPSYEQYF. CDR3 DNA sequence: TGCGCCAGCAGCTTGGGACCGTCATACGAGCAGTACTTC.

The chain is built from TRBV29-1 and TRBJ2-1, with D uncertain. This CDR3 is 14 amino acids long. Looked up from germline, CDR1 is SQVTM and CDR2 is ANQGSEA. V was pared by 6 bases and J by 2 bases, with 14 bases between. The CDR3 region is CSVPEWGTYNEQFF. In DNA form, the CDR3 reads TGCAGCGTCCCCGAGTGGGGAACCTACAATGAGCAGTTCTTC.

The chain uses TRBV10-2 and TRBJ2-2; 9 positions match TRBD2. The CDR3 sequence is 17 residues long. V was clipped by 4 bases and J by 4 bases; unmatched bases: 10. Germline assignment: CDR1 WSHSY and CDR2 SAAADI. The DNA for the CDR3 is TGCGCCAGCAGTGGCTCTGGTAGCGGGGGTTCCACCGGGGAGCTGTTTTTT. Its translation is CASSGSGSGGSTGELFF.

The genes are TRBV30 and TRBJ2-7, with D maybe TRBD2 (5 bases). Germline V gene lookup returns CDR1 GTSNPN and CDR2 SVGIG (reference sequence). With 0 bases removed from V and 2 bases from J, the gap between germline ends came to 14 bases. There are 15 residues in the CDR3. The CDR3 spells CAWSVRDVIAYEQYF. The CDR3 DNA follows: TGTGCCTGGAGTGTACGGGATGTTATCGCCTACGAGCAGTACTTC.

The V call is TRBV4-3, the J call TRBJ1-1; D not resolved. Germline V gene data show CDR1 as LGHNA and CDR2 as YSLEER. The CDR3 loop spans 13 amino acids. The ends were cut back, 0 bases at V and 11 bases at J, with 13 bases in the middle. The DNA of the CDR3 is TGCGCCAGCAGCCAAGATCGGACCCGGTGGGCTTTCTTT. Amino acids: CASSQDRTRWAFF.

The chain carries TRBV11-3 and TRBJ1-1; possibly TRBD1 for D (5 bases). The germline V gene encodes CDR1 SGHNT and CDR2 YENEEA. This CDR3 region has 14 residues. V gave up 4 bases and J gave up 3 bases, with 12 bases separating them. The CDR3 nucleotides read TGTGCCAGCAGCTCCGAGGGGTCGTACACTGAAGCTTTCTTT. As protein: CASSSEGSYTEAFF.

The chain carries TRBV5-6 and TRBJ1-2, with TRBD1 matching 9 bases. J lost 1 base, V lost 3 bases, and 7 bases had no gene match. This CDR3 region has 16 residues. CDR1 and CDR2 from the germline V gene are SGHDT and YYEEEE. CDR3 in DNA: TGTGCCAGCAGCTCCACCGGGACAGGGTTTAACTATGGCTACACCTTC. Amino acids: CASSSTGTGFNYGYTF.

This chain links TRBV19 with TRBJ1-6; D might be TRBD1 (5 bases). Germline assignment: CDR1 LNHDA and CDR2 SQIVND (reference sequence). V dropped 4 bases and J dropped 9 bases, with 7 bases sitting between them. This CDR3 region has 12 residues. CDR3 bases: TGTGCCAGTAGTACGACAGCTTCACCCCTCCACTTT. As protein: CASSTTASPLHF.

This chain connects TRBV30 to TRBJ1-2; D is unresolved. This CDR3 comprises 15 residues. The V and J ends lost 2 bases and 4 bases respectively, with 17 bases between them. Germline CDR1 and CDR2: GTSNPN and SVGIG (reference sequence). The CDR3 nucleotides read TGTGCCTGGAGTCCACGGGTGACTTGGACCTATGGCTACACCTTC. Translated, it gives CAWSPRVTWTYGYTF.

The chain has TRBV11-3 and TRBJ1-2, with D tentatively TRBD1 (5 bases). Per germline, CDR1 SGHNT and CDR2 YENEEA. V dropped 5 bases and J dropped 9 bases, with 22 bases sitting between them. The CDR3 is made up of 15 amino acids. This chain's CDR3 is CASSPGTGPGESYTF. The CDR3 DNA is TGTGCCAGCAGCCCCGGGACCGGCCCGGGTGAAAGCTACACCTTC. The entire variable domain, with the rest obtained from reference TRBV11-3 and TRBJ1-2, is as follows: EAGVVQSPRYKIIEKKQPVAFWCNPISGHNTLYWYLQNLGQGPELLIRYENEEAVDDSQLPKDRFSAERLKGVDSTLKIQPAELGDSAVYLCASSPGTGPGESYTFGSGTRLTVV.

The J gene is TRBJ2-5, the V gene TRBV7-2; D call uncertain. Germline CDR1 and CDR2: SGHTA and FQGNSA. The CDR3 runs to 12 residues. The germline V and J ends were trimmed by 4 bases and 1 base, with 4 bases remaining between them. CDR3 protein: CASSSSQETQYF. CDR3 nucleotides: TGTGCCAGCAGCTCCTCCCAAGAGACCCAGTACTTC.

V is TRBV5-1 and J is TRBJ2-5; TRBD1 matches 7 bases. The ends lost 4 bases at V and 2 bases at J; junction bases unmatched: 5. The CDR3 sequence is 14 residues long. The germline V gene encodes CDR1 SGHRS and CDR2 YFSETQ. The CDR3 is CASSPGDSQETQYF. The CDR3 bases are TGCGCCAGCAGCCCCGGGGACAGTCAAGAGACCCAGTACTTC.